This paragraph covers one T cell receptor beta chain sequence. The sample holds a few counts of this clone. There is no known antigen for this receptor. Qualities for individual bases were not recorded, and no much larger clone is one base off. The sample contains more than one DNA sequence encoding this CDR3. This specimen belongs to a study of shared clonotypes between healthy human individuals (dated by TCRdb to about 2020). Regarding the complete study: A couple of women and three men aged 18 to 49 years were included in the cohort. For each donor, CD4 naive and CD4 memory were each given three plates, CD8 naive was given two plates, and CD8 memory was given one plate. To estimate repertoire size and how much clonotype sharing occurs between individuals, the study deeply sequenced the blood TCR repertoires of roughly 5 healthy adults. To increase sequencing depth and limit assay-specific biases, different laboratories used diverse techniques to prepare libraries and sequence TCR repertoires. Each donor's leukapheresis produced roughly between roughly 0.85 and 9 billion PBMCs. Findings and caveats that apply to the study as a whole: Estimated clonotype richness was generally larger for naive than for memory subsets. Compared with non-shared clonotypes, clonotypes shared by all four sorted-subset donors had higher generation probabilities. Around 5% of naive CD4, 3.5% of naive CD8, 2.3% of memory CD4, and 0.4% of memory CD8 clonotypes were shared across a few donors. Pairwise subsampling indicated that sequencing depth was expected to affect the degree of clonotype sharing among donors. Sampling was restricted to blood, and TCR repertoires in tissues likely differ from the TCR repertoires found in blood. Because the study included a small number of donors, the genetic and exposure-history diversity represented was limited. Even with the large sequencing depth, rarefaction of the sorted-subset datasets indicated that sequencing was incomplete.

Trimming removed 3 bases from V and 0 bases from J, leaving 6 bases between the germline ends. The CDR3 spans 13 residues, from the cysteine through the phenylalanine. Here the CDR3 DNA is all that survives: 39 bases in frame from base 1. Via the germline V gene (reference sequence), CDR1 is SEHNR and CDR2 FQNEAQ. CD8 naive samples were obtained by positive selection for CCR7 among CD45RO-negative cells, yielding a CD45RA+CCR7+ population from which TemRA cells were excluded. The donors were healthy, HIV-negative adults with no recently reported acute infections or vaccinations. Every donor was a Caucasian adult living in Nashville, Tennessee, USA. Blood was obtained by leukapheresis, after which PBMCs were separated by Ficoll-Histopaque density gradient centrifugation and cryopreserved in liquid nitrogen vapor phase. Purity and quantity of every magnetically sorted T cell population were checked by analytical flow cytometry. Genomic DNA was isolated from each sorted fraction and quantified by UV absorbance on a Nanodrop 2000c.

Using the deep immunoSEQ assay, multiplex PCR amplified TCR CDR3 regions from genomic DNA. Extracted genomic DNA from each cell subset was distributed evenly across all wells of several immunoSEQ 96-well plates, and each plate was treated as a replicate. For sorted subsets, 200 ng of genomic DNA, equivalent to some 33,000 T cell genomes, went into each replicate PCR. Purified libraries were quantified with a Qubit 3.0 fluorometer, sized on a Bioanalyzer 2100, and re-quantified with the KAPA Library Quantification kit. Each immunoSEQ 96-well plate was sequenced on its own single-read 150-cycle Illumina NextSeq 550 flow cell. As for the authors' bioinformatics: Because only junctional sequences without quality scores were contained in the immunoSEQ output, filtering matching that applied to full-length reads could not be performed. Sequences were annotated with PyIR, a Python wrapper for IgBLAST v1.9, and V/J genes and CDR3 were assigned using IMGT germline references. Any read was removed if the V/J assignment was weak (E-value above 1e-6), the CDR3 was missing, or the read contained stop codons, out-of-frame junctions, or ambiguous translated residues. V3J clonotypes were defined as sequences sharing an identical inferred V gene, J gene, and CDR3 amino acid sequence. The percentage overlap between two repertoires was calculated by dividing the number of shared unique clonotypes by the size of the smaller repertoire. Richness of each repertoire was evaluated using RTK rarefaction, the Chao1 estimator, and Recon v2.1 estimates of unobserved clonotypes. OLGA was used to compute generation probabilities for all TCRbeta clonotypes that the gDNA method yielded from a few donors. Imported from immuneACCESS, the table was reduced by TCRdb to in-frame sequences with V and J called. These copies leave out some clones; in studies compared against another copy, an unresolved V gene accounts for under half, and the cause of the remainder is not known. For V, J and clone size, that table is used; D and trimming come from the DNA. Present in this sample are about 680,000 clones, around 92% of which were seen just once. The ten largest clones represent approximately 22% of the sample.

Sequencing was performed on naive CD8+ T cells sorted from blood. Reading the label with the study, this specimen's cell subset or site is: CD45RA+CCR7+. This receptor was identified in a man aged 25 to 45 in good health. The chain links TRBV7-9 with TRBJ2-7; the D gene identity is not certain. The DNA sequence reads TGTGCCAGCAGCTTGGACGGCTCCTACGAGCAGTACTTC. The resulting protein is CASSLDGSYEQYF.